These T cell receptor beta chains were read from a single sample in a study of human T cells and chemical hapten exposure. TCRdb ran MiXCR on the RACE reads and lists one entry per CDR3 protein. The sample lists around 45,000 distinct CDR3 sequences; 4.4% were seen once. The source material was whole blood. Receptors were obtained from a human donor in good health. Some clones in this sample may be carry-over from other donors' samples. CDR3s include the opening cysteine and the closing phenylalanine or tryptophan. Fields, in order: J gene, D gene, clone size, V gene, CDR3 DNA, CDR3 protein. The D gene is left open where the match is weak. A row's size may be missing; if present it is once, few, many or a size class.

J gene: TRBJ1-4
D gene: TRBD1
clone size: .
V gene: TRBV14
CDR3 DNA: TGTGCCAGCCGAGGCGGGACAGGGGTGATTACTGAAAAACTGTTTTTT
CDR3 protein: CASRGGTGVITEKLFF

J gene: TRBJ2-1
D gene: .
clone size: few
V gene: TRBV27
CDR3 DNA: TGTGCCAGCAGTCCACCGGGACTCCATTCAAACTCCTACAATGAGCAGTTCTTC
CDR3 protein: CASSPPGLHSNSYNEQFF

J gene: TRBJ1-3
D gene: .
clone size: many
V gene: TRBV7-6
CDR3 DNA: TGTGCCAGCAGCCTAGGAGGTGCTGGAAACACCATATATTTT
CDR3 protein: CASSLGGAGNTIYF

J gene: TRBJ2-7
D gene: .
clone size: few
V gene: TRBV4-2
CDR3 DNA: TGTGCCAGCAGCCAAGGACCCGGCGAGCAGTACTTC
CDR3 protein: CASSQGPGEQYF

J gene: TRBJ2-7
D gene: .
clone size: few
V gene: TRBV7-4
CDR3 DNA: TGTGCCAGCAGCTTAGCGGGATACCACGAGCAGTACTTC
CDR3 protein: CASSLAGYHEQYF

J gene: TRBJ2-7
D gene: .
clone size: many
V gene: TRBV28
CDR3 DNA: TGTGCCAGCAGTTTCCCGCCTCGTTCGGACGAGCAGTACTTC
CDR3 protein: CASSFPPRSDEQYF

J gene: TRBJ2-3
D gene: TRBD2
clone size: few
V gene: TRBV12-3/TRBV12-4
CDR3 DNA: TGTGCCAGCAGTAAGTCGGAGTGGCGGGAGGCGGATACGCAGTATTTT
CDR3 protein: CASSKSEWREADTQYF

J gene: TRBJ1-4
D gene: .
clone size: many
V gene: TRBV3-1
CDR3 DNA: TGTGCCAGCAGCCAAGATCCCGTAAATGAAAAACTGTTTTTT
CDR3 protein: CASSQDPVNEKLFF

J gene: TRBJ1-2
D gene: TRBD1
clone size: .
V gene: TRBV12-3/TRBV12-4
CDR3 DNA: TGTGCCAGCAGTTTAGCTGTCAGGGGGTTCACCTTC
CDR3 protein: CASSLAVRGFTF

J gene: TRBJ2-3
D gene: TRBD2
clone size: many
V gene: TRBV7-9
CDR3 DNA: TGTGCCAGCACCCAACTAGCGACCACAGATACGCAGTATTTT
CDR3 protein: CASTQLATTDTQYF

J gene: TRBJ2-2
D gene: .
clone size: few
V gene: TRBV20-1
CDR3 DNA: TGCAGTGCTAGAGATGGGAGGACTCCAGCCGGGGAGCTGTTTTTT
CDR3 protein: CSARDGRTPAGELFF

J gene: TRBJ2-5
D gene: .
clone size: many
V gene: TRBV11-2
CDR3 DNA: TGTGCCAGCAGCTTCACTACAGGCCTCCAAGAGACCCAGTACTTC
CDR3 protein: CASSFTTGLQETQYF

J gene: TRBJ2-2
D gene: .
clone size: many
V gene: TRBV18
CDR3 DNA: TGTGCCAGCTCACCAACGAACCCGGGGCTGGGGAACACCGGGGAGCTGTTTTTT
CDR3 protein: CASSPTNPGLGNTGELFF

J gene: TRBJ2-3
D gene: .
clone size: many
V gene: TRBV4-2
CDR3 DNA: TGTGCCAGCAGCCAAGCCCTGAAGGCCTCGGGGGATACGCAGTATTTT
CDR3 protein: CASSQALKASGDTQYF

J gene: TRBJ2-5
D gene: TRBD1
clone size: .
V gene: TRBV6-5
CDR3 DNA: TGTGCCAGCTCCTTCGGACAGGGGCTCCGAGAGACCCAGTACTTC
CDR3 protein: CASSFGQGLRETQYF

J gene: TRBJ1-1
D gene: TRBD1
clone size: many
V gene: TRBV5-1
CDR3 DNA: TGCGCCAGCAGCTCTGGGACAGCTAGAGGAGGGGCTTTCTTT
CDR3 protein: CASSSGTARGGAFF

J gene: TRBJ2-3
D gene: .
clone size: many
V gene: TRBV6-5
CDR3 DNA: TGTGCCGCCCAGAGGGACGCTACGGATACGCAGTATTTT
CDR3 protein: CAAQRDATDTQYF

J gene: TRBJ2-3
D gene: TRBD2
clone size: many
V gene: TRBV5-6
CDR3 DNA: TGTGCCAGCAGCTTTCCCACTAGCGGGAGCACAGATACGCAGTATTTT
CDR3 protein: CASSFPTSGSTDTQYF

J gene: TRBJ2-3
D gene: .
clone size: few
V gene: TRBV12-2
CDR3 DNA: TGTGCAAGTCGCTTAGGGACTAGCGACCCGGAGAGGGGAGATACGCAGTATTTT
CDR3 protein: CASRLGTSDPERGDTQYF

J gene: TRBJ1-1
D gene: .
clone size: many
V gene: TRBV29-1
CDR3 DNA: TGCAGCGTTGTGCCTGGCGGTCACACTGAAGCTTTCTTT
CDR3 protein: CSVVPGGHTEAFF

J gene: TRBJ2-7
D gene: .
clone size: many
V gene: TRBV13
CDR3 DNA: TGTGCCAGCAGCTTAGGACGCAGCTACGAGCAGTACTTC
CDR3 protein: CASSLGRSYEQYF

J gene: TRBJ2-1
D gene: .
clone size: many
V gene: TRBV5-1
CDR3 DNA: TGCGCCAGCAGCCGCGACAGTTACAATGAGCAGTTCTTC
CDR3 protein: CASSRDSYNEQFF

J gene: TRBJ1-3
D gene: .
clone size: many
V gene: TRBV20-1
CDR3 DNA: TGCAGTGCTTTAATCCCGGGACGGAGCTCTGGAAACACCATATATTTT
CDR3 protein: CSALIPGRSSGNTIYF

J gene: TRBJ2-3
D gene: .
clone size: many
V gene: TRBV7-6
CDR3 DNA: TGTGCCAGCAGCCACGGCACAGATACGCAGTATTTT
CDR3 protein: CASSHGTDTQYF

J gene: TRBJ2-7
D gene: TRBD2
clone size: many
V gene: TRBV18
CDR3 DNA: TGTGCCAGCTCTCCGGAGTTGGTAGCGGGTTCCTACGAGCAGTACTTC
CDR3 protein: CASSPELVAGSYEQYF

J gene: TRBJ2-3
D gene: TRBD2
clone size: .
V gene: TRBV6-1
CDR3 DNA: TGTGCCAGCAGTTTCCCGACTAGCGCCCCAGATACGCAGTATTTT
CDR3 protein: CASSFPTSAPDTQYF

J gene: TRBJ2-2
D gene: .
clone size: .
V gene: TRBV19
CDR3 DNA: TGTGCCAGTAGTATCCCTGGGGGGAACACCGGGGAGCTGTTTTTT
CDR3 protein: CASSIPGGNTGELFF

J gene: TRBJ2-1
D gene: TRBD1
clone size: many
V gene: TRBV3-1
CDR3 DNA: TGTGCCAGCAGCCCAGACAGGGGGAGATACAATGAGCAGTTCTTC
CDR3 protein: CASSPDRGRYNEQFF

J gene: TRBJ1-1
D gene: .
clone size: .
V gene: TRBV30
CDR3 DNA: TGTGCCTGGAGTGTTACGAGGGCTGAAGCTTTCTTT
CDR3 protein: CAWSVTRAEAFF

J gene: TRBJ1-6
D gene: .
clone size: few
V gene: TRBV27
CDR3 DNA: TGTGCCAGCAGTGCAAATAATTCACCCCTCCACTTT
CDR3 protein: CASSANNSPLHF

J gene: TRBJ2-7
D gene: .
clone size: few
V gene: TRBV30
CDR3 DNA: TGTGCCTGGAGTGTATTGGAGACCTACGAGCAGTACTTC
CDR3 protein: CAWSVLETYEQYF

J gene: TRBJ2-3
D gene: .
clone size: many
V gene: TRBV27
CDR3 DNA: TGTGCCAGCAGTGGCAGGGGCGGCACAGATACGCAGTATTTT
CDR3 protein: CASSGRGGTDTQYF

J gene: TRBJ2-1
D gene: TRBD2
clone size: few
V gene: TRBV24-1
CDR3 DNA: TGTGCCACCAGTCGGGCTAGCGGGAGGACAGATGAGCAGTTCTTC
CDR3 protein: CATSRASGRTDEQFF

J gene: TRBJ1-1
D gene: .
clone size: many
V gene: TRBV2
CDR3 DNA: TGTGCCAGCAGTGGGGGAAATGAAGCTTTCTTT
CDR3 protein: CASSGGNEAFF

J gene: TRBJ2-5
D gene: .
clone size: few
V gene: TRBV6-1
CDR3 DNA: TGTGCCAGCAGTGGGGGGAGCCAAGGGACCCAGTACTTC
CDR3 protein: CASSGGSQGTQYF

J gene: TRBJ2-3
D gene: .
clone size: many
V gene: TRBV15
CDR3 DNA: TGTGCCACCAGCAGAGATAGGGCGTATTTT
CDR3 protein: CATSRDRAYF

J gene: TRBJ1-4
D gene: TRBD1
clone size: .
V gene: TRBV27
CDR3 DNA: TGTGCCAGCAGCCCCGCGGGACAGGGGAGATCGGCTAATGAAAAACTGTTTTTT
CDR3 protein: CASSPAGQGRSANEKLFF

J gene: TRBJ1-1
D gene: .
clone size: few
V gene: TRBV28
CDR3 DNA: TGTGCCAGCAGTTCCCGGGGTAGTATCACTGAAGCTTTCTTT
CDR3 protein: CASSSRGSITEAFF

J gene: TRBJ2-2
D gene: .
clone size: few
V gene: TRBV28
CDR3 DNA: TGTGCCAGCAGTTTACGGGTCGGGGAGCTGTTTTTT
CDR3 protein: CASSLRVGELFF

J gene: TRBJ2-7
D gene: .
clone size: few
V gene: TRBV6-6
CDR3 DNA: TGTGCCAGCAGTTACGGACGGACCGAGCAGTACTTC
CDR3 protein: CASSYGRTEQYF

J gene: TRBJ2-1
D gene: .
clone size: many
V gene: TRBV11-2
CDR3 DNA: TGTGCCAGCAGCCTCAACAGTCTAGGGCACAATGAGCAGTTCTTC
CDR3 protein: CASSLNSLGHNEQFF

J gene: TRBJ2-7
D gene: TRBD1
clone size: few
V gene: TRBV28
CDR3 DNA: TGTGCCAGCATCTCGGGACAGCCCCCCTACGAGCAGTACTTC
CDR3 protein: CASISGQPPYEQYF

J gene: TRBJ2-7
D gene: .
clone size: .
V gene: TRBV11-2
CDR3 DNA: TGTGCCAGCCTATCAAGCGGGTGGGCGGGAGAGCAGTACTTC
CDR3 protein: CASLSSGWAGEQYF

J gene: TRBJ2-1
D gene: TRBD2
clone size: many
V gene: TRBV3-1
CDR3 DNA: TGTGCCAGCAGCCAAGGTCTAGCGGGTCAGTTCTTC
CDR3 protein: CASSQGLAGQFF